The 26 T cell receptor beta chains presented below share a single source sample, sequenced in a study of cytomegalovirus exposure and HLA in healthy donors. The primer mix had 60 Vbeta and 13 Jbeta primers. Produced via immunoSEQ multiplex PCR; TCRdb's table is partial and in-frame only. The sample shows approximately 100,000 clones, over 60% of them seen only once. The sequenced sample was PBMCs. The receptors stem from a human donor in good health.

The chain recombines TRBV27 with TRBJ2-7; TRBD2 matches at 7 bases. The V gene's germline CDR1 is MNHEY and CDR2 SMNVEV (reference sequence). The CDR3 is 15 residues long. The J segment lost 2 bases and the V segment lost 7 bases, leaving 11 bases of the junction unmatched. The CDR3 coding sequence is TGTGCCAGCACCAAGGGAGCTAGCGGAACCTACGAGCAGTACTTC. Amino acids: CASTKGASGTYEQYF.

The chain is built from TRBV7-2 and TRBJ1-1, with a possible D match to TRBD1 (5 bases). The germline V gene has CDR1 SGHTA and CDR2 FQGNSA. The CDR3 contains 12 residues. With 1 base removed from V and 6 bases from J, the gap between germline ends came to 6 bases. The CDR3 nucleotides are TGTGCCAGCAGCTTAGGGGGCGCTGAAGCTTTCTTT. This encodes CASSLGGAEAFF. The full variable domain, completed using reference TRBV7-2 and TRBJ1-1, is GAGVSQSPSNKVTEKGKDVELRCDPISGHTALYWYRQSLGQGLEFLIYFQGNSAPDKSGLPSDRFSAERTGGSVSTLTIQRTQQEDSAVYLCASSLGGAEAFFGQGTRLTVV.

V is TRBV19 and J is TRBJ1-2; D is ambiguous. Germline lookup yields CDR1 LNHDA and CDR2 SQIVND (reference sequence). V lost 3 bases, J lost 2 bases, and 16 bases lay in between. The CDR3 extends over 16 amino acids. As DNA, the CDR3 is TGTGCCAGTAGTATCTCTTTGGAGAAATCAAACTATGGCTACACCTTC. It is translated as CASSISLEKSNYGYTF.

J is TRBJ2-2 and V is TRBV27, with unresolved D. Looked up from germline, CDR1 is MNHEY and CDR2 is SMNVEV (reference sequence). V was clipped by 3 bases and J by 4 bases, with 9 bases between them. There are 14 residues in the CDR3. The CDR3, as DNA: TGTGCCAGCAGTTTTGAGGTTAGCACCGGGGAGCTGTTTTTT. Residues: CASSFEVSTGELFF.

The rearrangement links TRBV11-2 to TRBJ2-2; TRBD1 is a possible D gene (6 bases). Trimming removed 8 bases from V and 3 bases from J, with 13 bases in between. Germline-derived CDR1 and CDR2 are SGHAT and FQNNGV. The CDR3 spans 14 residues. CDR3 sequence reads: CASLNQGYTGELFF. In DNA, the CDR3 is TGTGCCAGCCTTAACCAGGGGTACACCGGGGAGCTGTTTTTT.

This clone came up once. V and J are TRBV18 and TRBJ1-2, with 7 bases matching TRBD1. The CDR3 has 14 amino acids. Germline values: CDR1 KGHSH, CDR2 LQKENI. V trimming: 2 bases; J trimming: 6 bases; junction bases outside the gene matches: 6. CDR3 amino acids: CASSPAQGGDGYTF. CDR3 DNA sequence: TGTGCCAGCTCACCAGCTCAAGGGGGCGATGGCTACACCTTC. Variable domain in full (rest from reference TRBV18 and TRBJ1-2): NAGVMQNPRHLVRRRGQEARLRCSPMKGHSHVYWYRQLPEEGLKFMVYLQKENIIDESGMPKERFSAEFPKEGPSILRIQQVVRGDSAAYFCASSPAQGGDGYTFGSGTRLTVV.

CDR3: CASSDPRRGRPRADTQYF. The CDR3 nucleotides read TGTGCCAGCAGTGACCCCCGCCGAGGCAGGCCGCGGGCAGATACGCAGTATTTT. The J gene is TRBJ2-3, the V gene TRBV25-1; D may be TRBD2 (5 bases). This CDR3 is 18 amino acids long. Looked up from germline, CDR1 is MGHDK and CDR2 is SYGVNS. The V gene lost 3 bases and the J gene lost 4 bases, with 23 bases spanning the gap.

The chain links TRBV6-5 to TRBJ2-5; 8 bases match TRBD2. The J segment lost 7 bases and the V segment lost 2 bases, leaving 9 bases of the junction unmatched. The CDR3 length is 15 residues. The germline CDR1 and CDR2 sequences are MNHEY and SVGAGI. CDR3: CASSYALAGEGTQYF. The CDR3 DNA sequence: TGTGCCAGCAGTTACGCGCTAGCGGGTGAAGGGACCCAGTACTTC.

This clone has only one observation. At one end, the junction sequence differs from germline, possibly due to a read error. This sequence joins TRBV7-6 and TRBJ2-7; 8 bases agree with TRBD2. This CDR3 is built from 13 residues. The germline gives CDR1 SGHVS, CDR2 FNYEAQ. The CDR3 loop reads CASSLLAGDTHTF. As DNA, the CDR3 is TGTGCCAGCAGCTTACTAGCGGGTGATACGCACACCTTC. Drawing the rest from reference TRBV7-6 and TRBJ2-7, the complete variable domain is GAGVSQSPRYKVTKRGQDVALRCDPISGHVSLYWYRQALGQGPEFLTYFNYEAQQDKSGLPNDRFSAERPEGSISTLTIQRTEQRDSAMYRCASSLLAGDTHTFGPGTRLTVT.

V is TRBV29-1 and J is TRBJ2-3, with a weak D call TRBD2 (5 bases). Germline-derived CDR1 and CDR2 are SQVTM and ANQGSEA. V lost 7 bases to trimming and J lost 4 bases, with 12 bases between them. This CDR3 comprises 12 residues. The DNA of the CDR3 is TGCAGCGCCGGGCCGAGGGCAGATACGCAGTATTTT. Translated: CSAGPRADTQYF.

This sequence joins TRBV9 and TRBJ1-1; 8 nucleotides match TRBD1. Germline V gene data show CDR1 as SGDLS and CDR2 as YYNGEE. Unmatched junction bases numbered 4, after V lost 0 bases and J lost 3 bases. CDR3 length equals 15 residues. For the CDR3, the DNA is TGTGCCAGCAGCGTAGTCCCAGGGGGCGACACTGAAGCTTTCTTT. This gives the protein CASSVVPGGDTEAFF.

The chain is built from TRBV27 and TRBJ2-7, with TRBD2 as a possible D gene (5 bases). From germline, CDR1 is MNHEY and CDR2 SMNVEV (reference sequence). V lost 2 bases, J lost 2 bases, and 10 bases lay in between. This CDR3 spans 14 amino acids. CDR3 amino acids: CASSLAGLTYEQYF. DNA for the CDR3: TGTGCCAGCAGTTTAGCGGGTTTGACCTACGAGCAGTACTTC.

J is TRBJ1-6 and V is TRBV14; unclear D gene. Germline lookup yields CDR1 SGHDN and CDR2 FVKESK. This CDR3 has 13 residues. The ends were cut back, 4 bases at V and 12 bases at J, with 13 bases in the middle. CDR3: CASSPQISGPLHF. The CDR3 DNA follows: TGTGCCAGCAGCCCGCAAATTTCGGGACCCCTCCACTTT.

The chain combines TRBV5-5 with TRBJ1-5; tentative D call: TRBD1 (5 bases). The CDR3 is 15 residues long. V lost 4 bases to trimming and J lost 7 bases, with 18 bases between them. Germline assignment: CDR1 SGHKS and CDR2 YYEKEE (reference sequence). The CDR3 DNA reads TGTGCCAGCAGCGCGGGGACCGGTAATTCCCAGCCCCAGCATTTT. This encodes CASSAGTGNSQPQHF.

There are a few counts of this clone. The DNA of the CDR3 is TGTGCCAGCAGCTTCACAGGGGATAATGAAAAACTGTTTTTT. Translation: CASSFTGDNEKLFF. The chain joins TRBV4-2 to TRBJ1-4, with 7 nucleotides matching TRBD1. Looked up from germline, CDR1 is LGHNA and CDR2 is YNFKEQ. The CDR3 contains 14 residues. Trimming at V came to 5 bases and at J to 4 bases, leaving 4 bases not matched to a gene.

This clone has more than one count but fewer than ten. The chain recombines TRBV5-6 with TRBJ2-7; 9 positions match TRBD1. This CDR3 region has 16 residues. Per the germline V gene, CDR1 is SGHDT and CDR2 is YYEEEE. V shed 4 bases and J 5 bases; nucleotides not matched to a gene: 13. CDR3 sequence: CASSLRSGTGTNEQYF. CDR3 bases: TGTGCCAGCAGCCTCAGATCCGGGACAGGGACGAACGAGCAGTACTTC. Full variable domain (outside the CDR3, taken from reference TRBV5-6 and TRBJ2-7): DAGVTQSPTHLIKTRGQQVTLRCSPKSGHDTVSWYQQALGQGPQFIFQYYEEEERQRGNFPDRFSGHQFPNYSSELNVNALLLGDSALYLCASSLRSGTGTNEQYFGPGTRLTVT.

This chain connects TRBV2 to TRBJ1-1; TRBD1 might be the D (6 bases). CDR1 and CDR2 (germline): SNHLY, FYNNEI. This CDR3 is built from 13 residues. V lost 8 bases, J lost 6 bases, and 16 bases lay in between. The DNA for the CDR3 is TGTGCCAGCTCGGGGCCCAGGGGCGCTGAAGCTTTCTTT. This encodes CASSGPRGAEAFF.

This clone has just a few counts. This rearrangement joins TRBV2 to TRBJ2-5; perhaps TRBD1 as D (5 bases). Germline V gene data show CDR1 as SNHLY and CDR2 as FYNNEI. CDR3 length equals 13 residues. V gave up 11 bases and J gave up 5 bases, with 18 bases separating them. CDR3 sequence: CAARSRVDETQYF. CDR3 DNA sequence: TGTGCCGCACGATCCAGGGTGGACGAGACCCAGTACTTC.

The chain joins TRBV5-1 to TRBJ2-5, with 8 bases matching TRBD1. The CDR3 has 15 residues. Per germline, CDR1 SGHRS and CDR2 YFSETQ. The ends lost 0 bases at V and 2 bases at J; junction bases unmatched: 3. The CDR3 DNA reads TGCGCCAGCAGCTTGGGGAACAGGGGGCAAGAGACCCAGTACTTC. Its protein product is CASSLGNRGQETQYF.

V is TRBV6-1 and J is TRBJ1-6, with D possibly matching TRBD1 (5 bases). Trimming took 1 base from V and 8 from J, leaving 18 bases between them. The CDR3 is 17 amino acids. Germline values: CDR1 MNHNS, CDR2 SASEGT. The DNA for the CDR3 is TGTGCCAGCAGTGAAGGAAAAAAGGGGACTATCTATTCACCCCTCCACTTT. Translation: CASSEGKKGTIYSPLHF.

The chain links TRBV9 to TRBJ2-3; TRBD1 is a possible D gene (6 bases). With 1 base removed from V and 1 base from J, the gap between germline ends came to 13 bases. In germline, CDR1 is SGDLS, CDR2 YYNGEE. This CDR3 has 16 amino acids. The CDR3 here is CASSVSGAVGTDTQYF. CDR3 DNA sequence: TGTGCCAGCAGCGTATCAGGGGCGGTTGGCACAGATACGCAGTATTTT.

This chain connects TRBV5-1 to TRBJ2-5; D perhaps matches TRBD1 (6 bases). The DNA end favors TRBJ2-7, so the J call may be wrong. CDR1 SGHRS and CDR2 YFSETQ come from the germline V gene. The CDR3 totals 14 residues. CDR3 region: CASSRGTPPYEQYF. The CDR3 DNA reads TGCGCCAGCAGCAGGGGGACACCTCCCTACGAGCAGTACTTC.

The chain carries TRBV19 and TRBJ1-1; no clear D. The CDR3 consists of 13 residues. Germline values: CDR1 LNHDA, CDR2 SQIVND (reference sequence). Trimming took 3 bases from V and 7 from J, leaving 12 bases between them. The DNA of the CDR3 is TGTGCCAGTAGTATGGGAAGTCGGGGTGAAGCTTTCTTT. It is translated as CASSMGSRGEAFF.

This clone was observed once. The chain combines TRBV4-3 with TRBJ2-1; D may be TRBD2 (5 bases). Trimming took off 1 base at V and 5 bases at J, with 18 bases between the two ends. The CDR3 totals 17 residues. Germline V lookup: CDR1 LGHNA, CDR2 YSLEER. The CDR3 here is CASSQVRLAFINNEQFF. CDR3 coding DNA: TGCGCCAGCAGCCAAGTAAGGCTAGCCTTTATAAACAATGAGCAGTTCTTC.

This clone was seen a handful of times. The chain is built from TRBV10-3 and TRBJ1-1; the match to TRBD1 covers 8 bases. After removal of 4 bases from V and 3 bases from J, the junction contained 10 bases not matched to a gene. Germline loops: CDR1 ENHRY, CDR2 SYGVKD. The CDR3 has 16 amino acids. CDR3 nucleotide sequence: TGTGCCATCAGTGGGTCCAGGGGGCCAGAGGACACTGAAGCTTTCTTT. It codes for CAISGSRGPEDTEAFF.

This chain links TRBV5-1 with TRBJ2-3; 12 positions agree with TRBD1. The germline V gene has CDR1 SGHRS and CDR2 YFSETQ. CDR3 length: 18 amino acids. Trimming removed 0 bases from V and 5 bases from J; junction bases left unmatched: 10. This CDR3 reads CASSLGDRGPLSGDTQYF. CDR3 in DNA: TGCGCCAGCAGCTTGGGGGACAGGGGGCCCCTATCGGGAGATACGCAGTATTTT.